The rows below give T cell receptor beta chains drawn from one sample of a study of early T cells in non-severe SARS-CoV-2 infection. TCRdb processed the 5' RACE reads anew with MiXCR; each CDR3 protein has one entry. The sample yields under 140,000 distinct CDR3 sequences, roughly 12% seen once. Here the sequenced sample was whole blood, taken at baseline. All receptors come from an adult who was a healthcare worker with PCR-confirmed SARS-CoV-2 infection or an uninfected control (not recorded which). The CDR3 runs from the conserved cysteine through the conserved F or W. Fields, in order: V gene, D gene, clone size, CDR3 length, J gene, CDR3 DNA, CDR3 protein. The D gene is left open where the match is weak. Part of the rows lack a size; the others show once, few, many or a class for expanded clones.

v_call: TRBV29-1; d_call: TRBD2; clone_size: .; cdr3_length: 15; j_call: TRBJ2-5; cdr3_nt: TGCAGCGTTAAGACTAGCGGGGGCCTTCAAGAGACCCAGTACTTC; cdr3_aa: CSVKTSGGLQETQYF
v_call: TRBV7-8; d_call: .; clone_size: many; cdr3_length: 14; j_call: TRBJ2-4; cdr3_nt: TGTGCCAGCAGCTTAATCCCGGGGTTGAACATTCAGTACTTC; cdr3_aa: CASSLIPGLNIQYF
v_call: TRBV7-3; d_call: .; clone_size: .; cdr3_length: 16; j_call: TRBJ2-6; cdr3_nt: TGTGCCAGCAGCGCCCTTAGTCGGTCTGGGGCCAACGTCCTGACTTTC; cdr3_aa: CASSALSRSGANVLTF
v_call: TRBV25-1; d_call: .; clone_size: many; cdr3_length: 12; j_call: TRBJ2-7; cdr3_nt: TGTGCCAGCGCGACAAGGACCTACGAGCAGTACTTC; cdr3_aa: CASATRTYEQYF
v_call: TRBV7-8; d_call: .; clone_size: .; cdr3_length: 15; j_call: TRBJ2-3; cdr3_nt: TGTGCCAGCAGCTTAGTCAACGGGCCCACAGATACGCAGTATTTT; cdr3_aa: CASSLVNGPTDTQYF
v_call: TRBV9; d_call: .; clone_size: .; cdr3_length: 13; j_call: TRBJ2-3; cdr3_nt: TGTGCCAGCAGTGGTGAGGGGACAGATACGCAGTATTTT; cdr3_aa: CASSGEGTDTQYF
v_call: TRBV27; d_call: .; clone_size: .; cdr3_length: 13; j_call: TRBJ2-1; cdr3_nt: TGTGCCAGCAGTTTACTCCGTAACAATGAGCAGTTCTTC; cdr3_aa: CASSLLRNNEQFF
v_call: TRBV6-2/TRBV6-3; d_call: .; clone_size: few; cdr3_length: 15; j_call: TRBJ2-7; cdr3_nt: TGTGCCAGCAGTTACTCGGGGACTGCGTACTACGAGCAGTACTTC; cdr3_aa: CASSYSGTAYYEQYF
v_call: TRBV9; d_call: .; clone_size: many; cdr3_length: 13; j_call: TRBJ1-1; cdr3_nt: TGTGCCAGCAGCCCAGACGCAGGCACTGAAGCTTTCTTT; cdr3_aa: CASSPDAGTEAFF
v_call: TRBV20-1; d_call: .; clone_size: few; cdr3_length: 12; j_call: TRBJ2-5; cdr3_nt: TGCAGTGCTAGGGGGTTCGGAGAGACCCAGTACTTC; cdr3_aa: CSARGFGETQYF
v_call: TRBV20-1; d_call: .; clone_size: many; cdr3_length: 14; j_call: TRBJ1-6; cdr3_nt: TGCAGTGCTACACAAGGAATTTATAATTCACCCCTCCACTTT; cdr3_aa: CSATQGIYNSPLHF
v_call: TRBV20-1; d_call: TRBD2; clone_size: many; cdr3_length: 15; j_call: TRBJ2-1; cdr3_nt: TGCAGTGCTAGTCGGACTAGCGGAACCTACAATGAGCAGTTCTTC; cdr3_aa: CSASRTSGTYNEQFF
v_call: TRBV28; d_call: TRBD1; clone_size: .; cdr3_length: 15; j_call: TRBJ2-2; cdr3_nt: TGTGCCAGCAGTTTAGGACAGGGGGTCACCGGGGAGCTGTTTTTT; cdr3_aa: CASSLGQGVTGELFF
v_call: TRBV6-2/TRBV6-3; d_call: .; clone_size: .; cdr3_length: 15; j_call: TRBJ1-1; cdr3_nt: TGTGCCAGCAGTTACTCAGGAGACCAGAACACTGAAGCTTCCTTT; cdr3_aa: CASSYSGDQNTEASF
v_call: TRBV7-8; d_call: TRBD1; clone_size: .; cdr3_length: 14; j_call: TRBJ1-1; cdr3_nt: TGTGCCAGCAGCGGACAGGGAACGGGCACTGAAGCTTTCTTT; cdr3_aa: CASSGQGTGTEAFF
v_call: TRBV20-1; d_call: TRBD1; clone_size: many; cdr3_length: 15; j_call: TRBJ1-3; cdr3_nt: TGCAGTGCCAGTTATGCAGGGGGCTTTGGAAACACCATATATTTT; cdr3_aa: CSASYAGGFGNTIYF
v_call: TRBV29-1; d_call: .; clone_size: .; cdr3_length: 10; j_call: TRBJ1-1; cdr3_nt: TGCAGCGTTGACTGGGGGGAAGCTTTCTTT; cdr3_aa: CSVDWGEAFF
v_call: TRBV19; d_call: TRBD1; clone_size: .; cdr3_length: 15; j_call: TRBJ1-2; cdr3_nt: TGTGCCAGTAGCCACCGACAGGGGCTAGACTATGGCTACACCTTC; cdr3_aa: CASSHRQGLDYGYTF
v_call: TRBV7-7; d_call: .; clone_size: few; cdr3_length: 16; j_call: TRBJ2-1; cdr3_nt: TGTGCTAGCAGCCAAGGGACGGACAGATCCTACAATGAGCAGTTCTTC; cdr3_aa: CASSQGTDRSYNEQFF
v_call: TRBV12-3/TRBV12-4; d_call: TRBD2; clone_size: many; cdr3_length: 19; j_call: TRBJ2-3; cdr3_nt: TGTGCCAGCACCGGAATGGGGCTAGCGGGAGAGACTAGCACAGATACGCAGTATTTT; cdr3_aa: CASTGMGLAGETSTDTQYF
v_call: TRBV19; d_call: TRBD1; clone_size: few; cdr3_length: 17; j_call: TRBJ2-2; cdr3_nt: TGTGCCAGTAGTTCCACCGGGACAGCCGCGAACACCGGGGAGCTGTTTTTT; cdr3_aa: CASSSTGTAANTGELFF
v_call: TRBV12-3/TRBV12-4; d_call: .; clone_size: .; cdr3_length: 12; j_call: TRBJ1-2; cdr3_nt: TGTGCCAGCAGCATACACTACCCCGGCTACACCTTC; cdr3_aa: CASSIHYPGYTF
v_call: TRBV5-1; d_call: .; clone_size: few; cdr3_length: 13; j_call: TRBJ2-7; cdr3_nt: TGCGCCAGCAGCTTGGGATCGCTCGGGGAGCAGTACTTC; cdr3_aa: CASSLGSLGEQYF
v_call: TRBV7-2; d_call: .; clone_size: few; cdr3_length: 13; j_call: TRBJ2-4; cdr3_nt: TGTGCCAGCAGCTTAGCGCTCGAAGACATTCAGTACTTC; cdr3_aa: CASSLALEDIQYF
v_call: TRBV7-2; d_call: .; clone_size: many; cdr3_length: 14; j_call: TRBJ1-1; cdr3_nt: TGTGCCAGCAGCCAAGGACATTCGAACACTGAAGCTTTCTTT; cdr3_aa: CASSQGHSNTEAFF
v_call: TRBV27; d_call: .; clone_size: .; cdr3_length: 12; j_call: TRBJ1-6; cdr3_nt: TGTGCCAGCAGTTTGGTGGGTTCACCCCTCCACTTT; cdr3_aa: CASSLVGSPLHF
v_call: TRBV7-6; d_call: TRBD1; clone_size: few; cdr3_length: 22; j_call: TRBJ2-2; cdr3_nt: TGTGCCAGCAGCTACAGGGGCCACACGGGGTCCCGACAGGGGCGACACACCGGGGAGCTGTTTTTT; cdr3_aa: CASSYRGHTGSRQGRHTGELFF
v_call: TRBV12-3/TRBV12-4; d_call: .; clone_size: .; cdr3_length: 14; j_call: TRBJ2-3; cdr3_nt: TGTGCCAGCAGTTTTAGGCGGGGAGTAGATACGCAGTATTTT; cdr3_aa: CASSFRRGVDTQYF
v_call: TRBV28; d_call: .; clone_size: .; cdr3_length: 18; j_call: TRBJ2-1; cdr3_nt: TGTGCCAGCAGTTTATGGGCGCTCGGGGGAGGTTCGGTCAATGAGCAGTTCTTC; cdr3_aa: CASSLWALGGGSVNEQFF
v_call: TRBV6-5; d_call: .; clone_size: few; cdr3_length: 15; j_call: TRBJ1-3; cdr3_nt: TGTGCCAGCAGTCCCTCAGGGCGATCAAGAAACACCATATATTTT; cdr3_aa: CASSPSGRSRNTIYF
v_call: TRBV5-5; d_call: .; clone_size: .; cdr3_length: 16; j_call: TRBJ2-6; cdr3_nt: TGTGCCAGCAGCTACGGCGTAAAGTCTGGGGCCAACGTCCTGACTTTC; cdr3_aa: CASSYGVKSGANVLTF
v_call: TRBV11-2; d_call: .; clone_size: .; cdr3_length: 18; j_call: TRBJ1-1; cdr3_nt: TGTGCCAGCAGCTTAACGGGATCGGAGATGGAGCTATCGACTGAAGCTTTCTTT; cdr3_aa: CASSLTGSEMELSTEAFF
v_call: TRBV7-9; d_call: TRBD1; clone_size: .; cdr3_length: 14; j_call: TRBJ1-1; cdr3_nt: TGTGCCAGCAGCTTAGTTACAGGGGGCACTGAAGCTTTCTTT; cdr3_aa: CASSLVTGGTEAFF
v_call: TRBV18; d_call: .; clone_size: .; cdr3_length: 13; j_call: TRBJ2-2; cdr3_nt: TGTGCCAGCTCACCACCGAGCACCGGGGAGCTGTTTTTT; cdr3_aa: CASSPPSTGELFF
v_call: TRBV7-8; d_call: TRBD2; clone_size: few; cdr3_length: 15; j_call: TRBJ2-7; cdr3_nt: TGTGCCAGCAGCTTAGCACTAGCGGGAGTTTACGAGCAGTACTTC; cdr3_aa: CASSLALAGVYEQYF
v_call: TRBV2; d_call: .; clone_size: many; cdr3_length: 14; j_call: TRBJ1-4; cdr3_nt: TGTGCCAGCAGTGACAGAAGGGGGGATGAAAAACTGTTTTTT; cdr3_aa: CASSDRRGDEKLFF
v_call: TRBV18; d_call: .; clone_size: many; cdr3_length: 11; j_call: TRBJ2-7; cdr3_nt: TGTGCCAGCTCACCTCGGTACGAGCAGTACTTC; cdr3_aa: CASSPRYEQYF
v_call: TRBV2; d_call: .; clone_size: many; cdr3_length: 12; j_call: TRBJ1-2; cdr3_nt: TGTGCCAGCAGGGGCAAGATCTATGGCTACACCTTC; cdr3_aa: CASRGKIYGYTF
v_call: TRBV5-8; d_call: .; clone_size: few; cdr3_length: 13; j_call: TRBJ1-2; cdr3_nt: TGTGCCAGCAGCGAGACAGAGGACTATGGCTACACCTTC; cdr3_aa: CASSETEDYGYTF
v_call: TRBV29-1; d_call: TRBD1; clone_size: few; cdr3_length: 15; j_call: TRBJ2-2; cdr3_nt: TGCAGCGCAAAGTGGACAGGGTCGAACACCGGGGAGCTGTTTTTT; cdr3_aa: CSAKWTGSNTGELFF
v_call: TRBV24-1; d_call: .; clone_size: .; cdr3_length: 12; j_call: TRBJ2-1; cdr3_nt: TGTGCCACCAGCATTACTAGCAATGAGCAGTTCTTC; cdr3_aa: CATSITSNEQFF
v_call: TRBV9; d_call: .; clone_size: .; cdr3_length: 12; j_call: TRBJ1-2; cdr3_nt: TGTGCCAGCAGCACCCAGGCAGGAGGCTACACCTTC; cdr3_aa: CASSTQAGGYTF
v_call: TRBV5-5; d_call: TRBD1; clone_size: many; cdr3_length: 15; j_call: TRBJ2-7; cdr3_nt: TGTGCCAGCAGCTTGGAAGGGACAGCCTCCTACGAGCAGTACTTC; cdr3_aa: CASSLEGTASYEQYF
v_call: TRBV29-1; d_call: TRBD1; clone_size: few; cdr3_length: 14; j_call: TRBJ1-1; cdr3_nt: TGCAGCGTTGGCCGGGGGACAGGGGACACTGAAGCTTTCTTT; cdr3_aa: CSVGRGTGDTEAFF
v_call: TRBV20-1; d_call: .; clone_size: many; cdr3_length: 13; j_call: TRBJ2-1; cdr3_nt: TGCAGTGCTAGAGATGATGGGGTGGATGAGCAGTTCTTC; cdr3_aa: CSARDDGVDEQFF
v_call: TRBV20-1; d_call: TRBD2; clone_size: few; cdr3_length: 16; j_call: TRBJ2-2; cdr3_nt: TGCAGTGCTAGGAAAGCGGGAGGGCTTGGCACCGGGGAGCTGTTTTTT; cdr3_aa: CSARKAGGLGTGELFF
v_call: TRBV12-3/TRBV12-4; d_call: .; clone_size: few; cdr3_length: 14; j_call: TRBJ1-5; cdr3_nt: TGTGCCAGCAGTCCGCCGGGACCTAATCAGCCCCAGCATTTT; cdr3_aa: CASSPPGPNQPQHF
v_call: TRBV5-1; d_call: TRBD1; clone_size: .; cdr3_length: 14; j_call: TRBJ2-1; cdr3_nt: TGCGCCAGCAGCCTTGGGACAGGGGTGGCTGAGCAGTTCTTC; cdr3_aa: CASSLGTGVAEQFF
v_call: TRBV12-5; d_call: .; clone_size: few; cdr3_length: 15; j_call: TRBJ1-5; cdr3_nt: TGTGCTAGTGGTTTGCCCGGGGACGGCAATCAGCCCCAGCATTTT; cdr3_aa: CASGLPGDGNQPQHF
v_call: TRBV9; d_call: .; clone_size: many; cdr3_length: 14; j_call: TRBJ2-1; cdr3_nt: TGTGCCAGCAGCGTAGGTCAGCCCGCAAATGAGCAGTTCTTC; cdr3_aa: CASSVGQPANEQFF
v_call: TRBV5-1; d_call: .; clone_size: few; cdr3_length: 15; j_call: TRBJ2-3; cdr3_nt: TGCGCCAGCAGCTTGAAGTGGGAGAGCACAGATACGCAGTATTTT; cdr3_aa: CASSLKWESTDTQYF